The 16 T cell receptor beta chains reported below all come from one sample, sequenced in a study of early T cells in non-severe SARS-CoV-2 infection. Each CDR3 protein gets one entry after TCRdb re-called the 5' RACE reads with MiXCR. The profile shows 30,000 to 40,000 distinct CDR3 sequences, around 8% of them singletons. The sequencing used whole blood, collected at baseline. These receptors were taken from an adult who was a healthcare worker with PCR-confirmed SARS-CoV-2 infection or an uninfected control (not recorded which).

The chain carries TRBV29-1 and TRBJ2-7, with D maybe TRBD2 (5 bases). Germline CDR1 reads SQVTM; CDR2 reads ANQGSEA. The CDR3 length is 11 residues. The V gene lost 4 bases and the J gene lost 3 bases, with 7 bases spanning the gap. The CDR3 sequence: CSVAGYYEQYF. CDR3 bases: TGCAGCGTTGCGGGATACTACGAGCAGTACTTC.

This clonotype came up many times. The CDR3: CASSQEAQRGGVNEQFF. CDR3 nucleotide sequence: TGTGCCAGCAGCCAAGAAGCCCAACGAGGGGGGGTTAATGAGCAGTTCTTC. This chain links TRBV3-1 with TRBJ2-1; a possible D gene is TRBD2 (7 bases). Germline-derived CDR1 and CDR2 are LGHDT and YNNKEL (reference sequence). With 0 bases removed from V and 7 bases from J, the gap between germline ends came to 19 bases. The CDR3 length is 17 residues.

The V and J genes are TRBV4-1 and TRBJ1-4, with a weak D call TRBD1 (5 bases). CDR3 length: 16 residues. V gave up 2 bases and J gave up 5 bases, with 15 bases separating them. Germline V CDR1 and CDR2: MGHRA, YSYEKL. CDR3 residues: CASSQQTATANEKLFF. The CDR3 nucleotides read TGCGCCAGCAGCCAACAAACGGCGACAGCAAATGAAAAACTGTTTTTT.

In nucleotides, the CDR3 is TGCAGCGTTGGTGGGACAGGGGGAGGGAACTATGGCTACACCTTC. This encodes CSVGGTGGGNYGYTF. The chain links TRBV29-1 to TRBJ1-2, with 11 bases lining up with TRBD1. CDR1 SQVTM and CDR2 ANQGSEA come from the germline V gene. J lost 2 bases, V lost 4 bases, and 6 bases had no gene match. There are 15 residues in the CDR3.

This clonotype occurred many times. The chain joins TRBV5-8 to TRBJ2-5; the D gene is possibly TRBD1 (5 bases). The CDR3 length is 15 residues. V was shortened by 7 bases and J by 0 bases, with 16 bases between the two germline ends. In germline, CDR1 is SGHTS, CDR2 YDEGEE. The CDR3, as DNA: TGTGCCAGCCTGAGGCAGGCAGGGTACCAAGAGACCCAGTACTTC. Amino acids: CASLRQAGYQETQYF.

This clonotype was seen only a few times. The chain combines TRBV7-9 with TRBJ1-1, with D unresolved. Germline V CDR1 and CDR2: SEHNR, FQNEAQ (reference sequence). The germline V and J ends were trimmed by 6 bases and 1 base, with 6 bases remaining between them. The CDR3 spans 12 residues. The CDR3 sequence is CASSQTNTEAFF. DNA of the CDR3: TGTGCCAGCAGTCAGACGAACACTGAAGCTTTCTTT.

V is TRBV14 and J is TRBJ1-1; D is ambiguous. Deletions cut 1 base from V and 1 base from J, with 4 bases between. CDR3 length equals 13 residues. CDR1 and CDR2 from the germline V gene are SGHDN and FVKESK. CDR3 bases: TGTGCCAGCAGCCAAGTACAGAACACTGAAGCTTTCTTT. Protein sequence: CASSQVQNTEAFF.

The chain uses TRBV7-6 and TRBJ2-1, with D unresolved. Germline lookup yields CDR1 SGHVS and CDR2 FNYEAQ. The CDR3 consists of 13 residues. The germline V and J ends were trimmed by 1 base and 4 bases, with 5 bases remaining between them. CDR3 nucleotides: TGTGCCAGCAGCTTAGATGAGTACAATGAGCAGTTCTTC. Protein product: CASSLDEYNEQFF. The full variable domain, in which reference TRBV7-6 and TRBJ2-1 provide the parts outside the CDR3, is GAGVSQSPRYKVTKRGQDVALRCDPISGHVSLYWYRQALGQGPEFLTYFNYEAQQDKSGLPNDRFSAERPEGSISTLTIQRTEQRDSAMYRCASSLDEYNEQFFGPGTRLTVL.

This clonotype was observed a few times. The chain joins TRBV7-2 to TRBJ2-7; weak D call: TRBD2 (5 bases). Germline values: CDR1 SGHTA, CDR2 FQGNSA. The CDR3 is made up of 13 amino acids. V lost 0 bases, J lost 4 bases, and 7 bases lay in between. Written as DNA, the CDR3 is TGTGCCAGCAGCTTAGCCACTAGATACGAGCAGTACTTC. It encodes CASSLATRYEQYF.

This clonotype occurred many times. V usage is TRBV4-1 and J usage is TRBJ2-2; the D gene could be TRBD1 or TRBD2 (5 bases each). The germline V and J ends were trimmed by 3 bases and 3 bases, with 11 bases remaining between them. CDR1 is MGHRA and CDR2 is YSYEKL in the germline V gene. The CDR3 is made up of 15 amino acids. This CDR3 reads CASSHVGRDTGELFF. The CDR3 DNA reads TGCGCCAGCAGCCACGTGGGACGGGACACCGGGGAGCTGTTTTTT.

This clonotype was counted between two and nine times. The J gene is TRBJ2-7, the V gene TRBV3-1; possibly TRBD1 or TRBD2 for D (5 bases each). Germline V gene lookup returns CDR1 LGHDT and CDR2 YNNKEL (reference sequence). This CDR3 spans 16 amino acids. V shed 1 base and J shed 3 bases, with 16 bases lying between them. CDR3 region: CASSQAGQGEVYEQYF. DNA of the CDR3: TGTGCCAGCAGCCAAGCAGGGCAGGGAGAAGTCTACGAGCAGTACTTC.

This clonotype was detected only a few times. The rearrangement uses TRBV12-3 or TRBV12-4 and TRBJ1-2, with D perhaps TRBD1 (5 bases). Trimming removed 1 base at V and 8 bases at J, with 11 bases between. This CDR3 comprises 13 residues. CDR3 loop: CASSLGGLSGYTF. CDR3 DNA sequence: TGTGCCAGCAGTTTAGGGGGGTTGAGCGGCTACACCTTC.

The rearrangement joins TRBV5-1 to TRBJ2-5; the D is unclear. In germline, CDR1 is SGHRS, CDR2 YFSETQ. Trimming left V 2 bases short and J 3 bases short, with 8 bases between. The CDR3 loop spans 13 amino acids. This CDR3 reads CASSLNGEETQYF. CDR3 in DNA: TGCGCCAGCAGCTTAAATGGAGAAGAGACCCAGTACTTC.

This clonotype was counted at least ten times. V and J are TRBV11-2 and TRBJ2-2; unclear D gene. V lost 0 bases and J lost 7, with 6 bases in between. The CDR3 is made up of 13 amino acids. The germline gives CDR1 SGHAT, CDR2 FQNNGV. The CDR3 is CASSLESGGELFF. DNA for the CDR3: TGTGCCAGCAGCTTAGAGAGTGGCGGGGAGCTGTTTTTT.

This clonotype was counted between two and nine times. This chain links TRBV7-6 with TRBJ2-6, with D hard to call. The CDR3 is made up of 17 amino acids. Germline CDR1 is SGHVS and CDR2 is FNYEAQ. The germline V and J ends were trimmed by 3 bases and 1 base, with 13 bases remaining between them. CDR3 nucleotide sequence: TGTGCCAGCAGCTTGACCATAGGGTTATCTGGGGCCAACGTCCTGACTTTC. This translates into CASSLTIGLSGANVLTF.

This clonotype was seen repeatedly, ten times or more. The genes are TRBV11-1 and TRBJ2-7; 9 nucleotides line up with TRBD1. Germline CDR1 SGHAT, CDR2 FQDESV (reference sequence). The V gene end was trimmed by 4 bases and the J gene end by 2 bases; junction bases not matched to a gene: 0. This CDR3 is 13 amino acids long. The CDR3 is CASSWDRAYEQYF. CDR3 DNA sequence: TGTGCCAGCAGCTGGGACAGGGCCTACGAGCAGTACTTC.